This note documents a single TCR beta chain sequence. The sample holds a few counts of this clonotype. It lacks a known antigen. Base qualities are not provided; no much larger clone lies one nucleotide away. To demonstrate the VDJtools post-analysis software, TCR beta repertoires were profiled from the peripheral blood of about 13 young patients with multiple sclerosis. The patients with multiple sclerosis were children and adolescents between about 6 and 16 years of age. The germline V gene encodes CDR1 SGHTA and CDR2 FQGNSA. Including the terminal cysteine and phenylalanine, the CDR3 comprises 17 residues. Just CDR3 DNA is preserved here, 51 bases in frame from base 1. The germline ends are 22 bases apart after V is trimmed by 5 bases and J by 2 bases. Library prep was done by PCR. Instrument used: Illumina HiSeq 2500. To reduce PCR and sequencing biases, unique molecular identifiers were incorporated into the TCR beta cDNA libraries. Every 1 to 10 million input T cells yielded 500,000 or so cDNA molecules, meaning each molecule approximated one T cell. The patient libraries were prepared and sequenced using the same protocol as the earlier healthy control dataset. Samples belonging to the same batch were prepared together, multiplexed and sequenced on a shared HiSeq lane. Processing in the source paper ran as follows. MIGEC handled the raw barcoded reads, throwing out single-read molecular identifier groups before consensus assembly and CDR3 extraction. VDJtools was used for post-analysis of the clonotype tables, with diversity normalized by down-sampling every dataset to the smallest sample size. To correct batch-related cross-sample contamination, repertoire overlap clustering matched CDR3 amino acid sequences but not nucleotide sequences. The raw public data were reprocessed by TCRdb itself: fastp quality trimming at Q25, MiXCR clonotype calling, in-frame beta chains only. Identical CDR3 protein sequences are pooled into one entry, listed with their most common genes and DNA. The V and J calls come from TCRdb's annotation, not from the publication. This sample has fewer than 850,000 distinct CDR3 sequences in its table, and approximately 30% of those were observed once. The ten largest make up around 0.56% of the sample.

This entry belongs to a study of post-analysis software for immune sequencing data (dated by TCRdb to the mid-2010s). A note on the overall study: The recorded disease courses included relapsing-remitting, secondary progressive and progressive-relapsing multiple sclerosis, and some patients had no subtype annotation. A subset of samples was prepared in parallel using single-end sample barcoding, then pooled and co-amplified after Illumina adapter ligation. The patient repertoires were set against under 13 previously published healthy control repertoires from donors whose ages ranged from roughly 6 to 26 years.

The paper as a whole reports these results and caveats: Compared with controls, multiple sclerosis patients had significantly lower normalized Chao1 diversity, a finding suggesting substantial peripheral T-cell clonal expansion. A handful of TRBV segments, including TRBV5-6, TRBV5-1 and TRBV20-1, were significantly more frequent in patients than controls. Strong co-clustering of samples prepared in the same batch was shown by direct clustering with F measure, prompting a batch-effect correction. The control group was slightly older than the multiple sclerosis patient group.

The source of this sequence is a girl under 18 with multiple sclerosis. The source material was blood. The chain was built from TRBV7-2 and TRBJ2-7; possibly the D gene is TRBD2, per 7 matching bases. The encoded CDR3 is CASSPSRGGGGTYEQYF. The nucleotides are TGTGCCAGCAGCCCCTCCCGGGGCGGGGGCGGAACCTACGAGCAGTACTTC. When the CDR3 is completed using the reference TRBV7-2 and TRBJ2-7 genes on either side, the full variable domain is GAGVSQSPSNKVTEKGKDVELRCDPISGHTALYWYRQSLGQGLEFLIYFQGNSAPDKSGLPSDRFSAERTGGSVSTLTIQRTQQEDSAVYLCASSPSRGGGGTYEQYFGPGTRLTVT.